The 4 T cell receptor beta chains below come from one sample, sequenced in a study of naive and memory T cell subsets. Study-wide findings and caveats: Naive repertoires, especially CD8, held a few larger clonotypes, possibly memory cells re-expressing CD45RA.

Their specific antigens are unknown. Both TRBC1 and TRBC2 were covered by a beta constant-region primer of two equimolar oligonucleotides. Four rounds of PCR amplified the ligated cDNA using nested alpha and beta constant-region primers plus SP2. Each CDR3 protein is one row after TCRdb ran MiXCR on the UMI-ligation and nested PCR reads. The table lists under 150,000 distinct CDR3 sequences, 15% to 25% of them singletons. The source material was naive CD8+ T cells from blood. All receptors come from a human donor in good health.

The sample holds many counts of this clonotype. This chain joins TRBV28 and TRBJ2-5; 7 bases agree with TRBD2. V was clipped by 5 bases and J by 3 bases; unmatched bases: 6. Per the germline V gene, CDR1 is MDHEN and CDR2 is SYDVKM. There are 14 residues in the CDR3. Here the CDR3 reads CASSPVAGEETQYF. The CDR3 coding sequence is TGTGCCAGCAGTCCGGTTGCGGGAGAAGAGACCCAGTACTTC.

The rearrangement links TRBV6-6 to TRBJ2-7; possibly TRBD1 for D (5 bases). The V gene's germline CDR1 is MNHNY and CDR2 SVGAGI (reference sequence). The CDR3 covers 13 residues. V gave up 2 bases and J gave up 6 bases, with 11 bases separating them. The CDR3: CASSYVYTGEQYF. The DNA of the CDR3 is TGTGCCAGCAGTTACGTCTATACAGGCGAGCAGTACTTC.

This chain joins TRBV16 and TRBJ2-7, with unresolved D. The CDR3 has 14 residues. Looked up from germline, CDR1 is KGHSY and CDR2 is FQNENV. Trimming cost V 0 bases and J 0 bases, with 6 bases left between them. CDR3 nucleotides: TGTGCCAGCAGCCAATCGGACCACTCCTACGAGCAGTACTTC. It codes for CASSQSDHSYEQYF.

The V and J genes are TRBV6-5 and TRBJ2-2; D uncertain. Between the trimmed V and J ends, which lost 0 bases and 4 bases, there was a span of 18 bases. CDR1 is MNHEY and CDR2 is SVGAGI in the germline V gene. This CDR3 has 18 amino acids. Here the CDR3 reads CASSYSTATRPPTGELFF. The CDR3 nucleotides read TGTGCCAGCAGTTACTCTACTGCTACCAGACCGCCCACCGGGGAGCTGTTTTTT.